What follows are 29 T cell receptor beta chains derived from one specimen sequenced in a study of control samples from healthy donors and cancer patients. TCRdb keeps only in-frame clones here, not all; method: immunoSEQ multiplex PCR. The sample shows 190,000 or so clones, about 93% of them seen only once. Sequencing was carried out using blood. These receptors were collected from a man younger than 35 in good health.

CDR3 amino acids: CSVEFRGANYGYTF. In DNA, the CDR3 is TGCAGCGTTGAGTTCAGGGGAGCTAACTATGGCTACACCTTC. This sequence joins TRBV29-1 and TRBJ1-2; D might be TRBD1 (6 bases). Trimming pared 3 bases from V and 0 bases from J, leaving 11 bases between. Germline V gives CDR1 SQVTM, CDR2 ANQGSEA. This CDR3 is built from 14 residues. The full variable domain, completed using reference TRBV29-1 and TRBJ1-2, is SAVISQKPSRDICQRGTSLTIQCQVDSQVTMMFWYRQQPGQSLTLIATANQGSEATYESGFVIDKFPISRPNLTFSTLTVSNMSPEDSSIYLCSVEFRGANYGYTFGSGTRLTVV.

CDR3 nucleotide sequence: TGTGCCAGTACAACAAAGACAGGACGATCCTATGGCTACACCTTC. Translating it yields CASTTKTGRSYGYTF. This sequence joins TRBV19 and TRBJ1-2, with a weak D call TRBD1 (6 bases). Germline V gene data show CDR1 as LNHDA and CDR2 as SQIVND (reference sequence). CDR3 size: 15 residues. Trimming took off 7 bases at V and 4 bases at J, with 19 bases between the two ends. Full variable domain (outside the CDR3, taken from reference TRBV19 and TRBJ1-2): DGGITQSPKYLFRKEGQNVTLSCEQNLNHDAMYWYRQDPGQGLRLIYYSQIVNDFQKGDIAEGYSVSREKKESFPLTVTSAQKNPTAFYLCASTTKTGRSYGYTFGSGTRLTVV.

The genes are TRBV27 and TRBJ2-2, with TRBD1 identical over 9 bases. The CDR3 covers 15 residues. V shed 4 bases, J shed 6 bases, and the junction held 6 bases outside the gene matches. Germline V gene data show CDR1 as MNHEY and CDR2 as SMNVEV (reference sequence). The CDR3 here is CASSWTGEASGELFF. CDR3 sequence (DNA): TGTGCCAGCAGTTGGACAGGGGAGGCATCCGGGGAGCTGTTTTTT.

The rearrangement uses TRBV5-6 and TRBJ1-5, with D uncertain. Trimming took off 3 bases at V and 4 bases at J, with 14 bases between the two ends. Per germline, CDR1 SGHDT and CDR2 YYEEEE. This CDR3 has 15 amino acids. For the CDR3, the DNA is TGTGCCAGCAGCTCCGCCGGAACCGCTAATCAGCCCCAGCATTTT. Translation gives CASSSAGTANQPQHF.

V and J are TRBV6-5 and TRBJ2-7; TRBD2 matches at 8 bases. Germline CDR1 reads MNHEY; CDR2 reads SVGAGI. J was trimmed by 2 bases and V by 2 bases; bases with no gene match: 5. The CDR3 length is 15 residues. The DNA for the CDR3 is TGTGCCAGCAGTTACGTAGCGGGGCCCGCCTACGAGCAGTACTTC. It codes for CASSYVAGPAYEQYF.

The chain links TRBV6-5 to TRBJ1-2; possible D gene TRBD1, 5 bases. V lost 5 bases, J lost 2 bases, and 12 bases lay in between. CDR1 and CDR2 (germline): MNHEY, SVGAGI. The CDR3 is 14 residues long. CDR3 bases: TGTGCCAGCAGTACCCTGGGGGGGAACTATGGCTACACCTTC. Translation gives CASSTLGGNYGYTF.

The V and J genes are TRBV10-3 and TRBJ1-3; D gene unclear. The CDR3 has 18 amino acids. Trimming took off 3 bases at V and 0 bases at J, with 18 bases between the two ends. Looked up from germline, CDR1 is ENHRY and CDR2 is SYGVKD. The CDR3 DNA reads as TGTGCCATCAGTGACCCCGTGTACCGAGGGAACTCTGGAAACACCATATATTTT. As protein: CAISDPVYRGNSGNTIYF.

This clone has just one count. The V and J genes are TRBV5-1 and TRBJ2-3; the D gene is possibly TRBD2 (5 bases). Germline V lookup: CDR1 SGHRS, CDR2 YFSETQ. This CDR3 comprises 16 residues. V lost 2 bases and J 1 base, leaving 14 bases between the germline ends. CDR3 loop: CASSFGDYGGTDTQYF. Written as DNA, the CDR3 is TGCGCCAGCAGCTTCGGGGATTACGGAGGCACAGATACGCAGTATTTT.

With regard to this clone: In the same sample, other DNA sequences code for this CDR3. The chain links TRBV18 to TRBJ1-2, with D tentatively TRBD1 (5 bases). This CDR3 has 13 residues. The V gene lost 3 bases and the J gene lost 3 bases, with 8 bases spanning the gap. The germline V gene has CDR1 KGHSH and CDR2 LQKENI. The CDR3 reads CASSPGQDYGYTF. The CDR3 DNA follows: TGTGCCAGCTCACCGGGGCAGGACTATGGCTACACCTTC.

J is TRBJ1-4 and V is TRBV6-5; D uncertain. Germline CDR1 is MNHEY and CDR2 is SVGAGI. Between the trimmed V and J ends, which lost 5 bases and 10 bases, there was a span of 20 bases. The CDR3 consists of 15 residues. CDR3: CASSLKTVEEGKLFF. The CDR3 DNA reads as TGTGCCAGCAGTCTGAAAACGGTCGAAGAAGGAAAACTGTTTTTT.

The chain recombines TRBV7-3 with TRBJ2-3, with a tentative D call TRBD1 (5 bases). Trimming cost V 1 base and J 2 bases, with 10 bases left between them. Germline loops: CDR1 SGHTA, CDR2 FQGTGA. This CDR3 spans 15 amino acids. DNA for the CDR3: TGTGCCAGCAGCTTAATAGGGGCCTACACAGATACGCAGTATTTT. Its translation is CASSLIGAYTDTQYF.

The chain employs TRBV18 and TRBJ2-6; D perhaps matches TRBD1 (6 bases). The germline V gene encodes CDR1 KGHSH and CDR2 LQKENI. CDR3 length equals 16 residues. Trimming left V 6 bases short and J 0 bases short, with 12 bases between. As DNA, the CDR3 is TGTGCCAGCTCTGACAGGAGAAGCTCTGGGGCCAACGTCCTGACTTTC. The encoded protein is CASSDRRSSGANVLTF.

The chain links TRBV19 to TRBJ1-5; 8 bases line up with TRBD1. Germline CDR1 reads LNHDA; CDR2 reads SQIVND (reference sequence). V shed 5 bases and J 3 bases; nucleotides not matched to a gene: 6. The CDR3 consists of 15 residues. Here the CDR3 reads CASSLGQAYNQPQHF. The CDR3 DNA follows: TGTGCCAGTAGTTTGGGACAGGCATACAATCAGCCCCAGCATTTT.

The chain joins TRBV3-1 (or the pseudogene TRBV3-2) to TRBJ1-1, with D possibly being TRBD1 (5 bases). The germline V gene encodes CDR1 LGHDT and CDR2 YNNKEL (reference sequence). This CDR3 region has 15 residues. V lost 4 bases and J 3 bases, leaving 15 bases between the germline ends. Written as DNA, the CDR3 is TGTGCCAGCAGCCCAAGACTAACCAGGGACACTGAAGCTTTCTTT. This sequence encodes CASSPRLTRDTEAFF.

This chain links TRBV9 with TRBJ2-7; TRBD2 agrees at 7 bases. V shed 2 bases, J shed 5 bases, and the junction held 7 bases outside the gene matches. The germline V gene encodes CDR1 SGDLS and CDR2 YYNGEE. This CDR3 region has 14 residues. The CDR3 DNA reads TGTGCCAGCAGCGTGGGGGGAGGGTCCCACGAGCAGTACTTC. This encodes CASSVGGGSHEQYF.

This chain uses TRBV27 with TRBJ2-7; 9 bases match TRBD1. Germline CDR1 and CDR2: MNHEY and SMNVEV (reference sequence). The CDR3 totals 18 residues. V shed 3 bases and J 6 bases; nucleotides not matched to a gene: 18. The CDR3 DNA follows: TGTGCCAGCAGTTTCCTGGCGACAGGGGGATATTTCCGGGGCGAGCAGTACTTC. Translation gives CASSFLATGGYFRGEQYF.

The V call is TRBV10-2, the J call TRBJ2-4; D remains ambiguous. The CDR3 spans 15 residues. Trimming shortened V by 3 bases and J by 0 bases, and 9 bases separated the two germline ends. Germline loops: CDR1 WSHSY, CDR2 SAAADI. The CDR3 is CASSDRKLAKNIQYF. The CDR3 DNA reads TGCGCCAGCAGTGACAGAAAGCTAGCCAAAAACATTCAGTACTTC.

This clone was recorded only once. The chain uses TRBV10-3 and TRBJ2-2; 12 bases map to TRBD2. Germline CDR1 reads ENHRY; CDR2 reads SYGVKD. With 10 bases clipped from V and 6 bases from J, the junction kept 9 bases outside the gene matches. This CDR3 has 15 amino acids. Here the CDR3 reads CATATSGGWAGELFF. The DNA for the CDR3 is TGTGCCACCGCGACTAGCGGGGGTTGGGCCGGGGAGCTGTTTTTT.

The table lists this clone with a count of one. The V call is TRBV27, the J call TRBJ1-1, with TRBD1 matching over 7 bases. Trimming at V came to 6 bases and at J to 1 base, leaving 5 bases not matched to a gene. The CDR3 contains 14 residues. Per the germline V gene, CDR1 is MNHEY and CDR2 is SMNVEV (reference sequence). The CDR3 bases are TGTGCCAGCAGGCAGACAGGGAGGAACACTGAAGCTTTCTTT. As protein: CASRQTGRNTEAFF.

V gene TRBV12-5 combines with J gene TRBJ1-2; 7 bases agree with TRBD1. This CDR3 spans 15 amino acids. V shed 1 base and J 1 base; nucleotides not matched to a gene: 3. Germline CDR1 is LGHNT and CDR2 is FRNRAP. CDR3 region: CASGLEQGFNYGYTF. The CDR3 DNA sequence: TGTGCTAGTGGTTTGGAACAGGGGTTTAACTATGGCTACACCTTC.

The chain uses TRBV5-1 and TRBJ1-6; D not certain. Germline-derived CDR1 and CDR2 are SGHRS and YFSETQ. CDR3 size: 14 residues. V shed 2 bases and J shed 9 bases, with 12 bases lying between them. CDR3: CASSLGPEGSPLHF. CDR3 nucleotides: TGCGCCAGCAGCTTAGGACCCGAAGGTTCACCCCTCCACTTT.

The V call is TRBV28, the J call TRBJ2-6, with D tentatively TRBD1 (6 bases). Trimming took off 5 bases at V and 4 bases at J, with 12 bases between the two ends. Looked up from germline, CDR1 is MDHEN and CDR2 is SYDVKM. This CDR3 has 15 residues. The CDR3 DNA sequence: TGTGCCAGCAGTCCTACAGGGATGGGGGCCAACGTCCTGACTTTC. It translates to CASSPTGMGANVLTF.

J is TRBJ1-5 and V is TRBV3-1 (or the pseudogene TRBV3-2); no clear D. The CDR3 sequence is 12 residues long. V was shortened by 4 bases and J by 4 bases, with 5 bases between the two germline ends. CDR1 is LGHDT and CDR2 is YNNKEL in the germline V gene (reference sequence). This CDR3 reads CASSLWNQPQHF. CDR3 sequence (DNA): TGTGCCAGCAGCCTCTGGAATCAGCCCCAGCATTTT.

The J gene is TRBJ1-1, the V gene TRBV10-2; D is ambiguous. The V end lost 6 bases, the J end lost 1 base, and 9 bases lay between the germline ends. This CDR3 spans 13 amino acids. Germline CDR1 is WSHSY and CDR2 is SAAADI. The CDR3 nucleotides read TGCGCCAGCAGACAGACTGGGAACACTGAAGCTTTCTTT. It yields the protein CASRQTGNTEAFF.

This chain joins TRBV6-5 and TRBJ1-1; D is perhaps TRBD1 (5 bases). Germline CDR1 MNHEY, CDR2 SVGAGI. The V end was cut by 7 bases, the J end by 8 bases, with 17 bases between. The CDR3 is 13 residues long. DNA of the CDR3: TGTGCCAGCATTCGGTCGGGGGAGGCGGAAGCTTTCTTT. Its protein is CASIRSGEAEAFF.

CDR3 DNA: TGTGCCAGTAGAGGGGGCGCGGGTGAAAAACTGTTTTTT. Protein sequence: CASRGGAGEKLFF. This chain connects TRBV19 to TRBJ1-4; 7 positions match TRBD1. CDR1 and CDR2 (germline): LNHDA, SQIVND (reference sequence). V lost 6 bases and J lost 7; bases outside the gene matches: 5. The CDR3 is made up of 13 amino acids.

This chain uses TRBV5-1 with TRBJ1-4; no definite D call. The CDR3 is 14 amino acids. The V gene's germline CDR1 is SGHRS and CDR2 YFSETQ. The V end was cut by 5 bases, the J end by 5 bases, with 13 bases between. The CDR3 spells CASSPLAQNEKLFF. DNA of the CDR3: TGCGCCAGCAGTCCCTTGGCCCAGAATGAAAAACTGTTTTTT.

This clone was seen a handful of times. The chain recombines TRBV3-1 (or the pseudogene TRBV3-2) with TRBJ2-7; TRBD2 aligns across 9 bases. The junction had 7 bases not matched to a gene; V was cut back by 4 bases and J by 6 bases. This CDR3 spans 14 amino acids. Germline CDR1 is LGHDT and CDR2 is YNNKEL (reference sequence). The CDR3 nucleotides are TGTGCCAGCAGCCGAGGGACTAGCCGAGGCGAGCAGTACTTC. Its translation: CASSRGTSRGEQYF.

The chain recombines TRBV3-1 (or the pseudogene TRBV3-2) with TRBJ2-3, with D perhaps TRBD1 (6 bases). V was clipped by 5 bases and J by 1 base, with 10 bases between them. The CDR3 length is 14 residues. Germline V lookup: CDR1 LGHDT, CDR2 YNNKEL (reference sequence). The CDR3 nucleotides are TGTGCCAGCAGCGTGAGACAGGGCACAGATACGCAGTATTTT. Encoded protein: CASSVRQGTDTQYF.